The T cell receptor (beta chain) described here comes from a study of long-term antiretroviral therapy in people with HIV. At minimum, one pre-ART and two post-ART PBMC samples were obtained from each donor. Treatment for every participant with HIV took place in the United States. With respect to this clone: Its antigen is unidentified.

The study, taken as a whole, reports: Documentation of ART adherence, viral resistance or therapy changes was absent. Diversity rose after ART but stayed below transplant donor controls.

Trimming took off 4 bases at V and 5 bases at J, with 18 bases between the two ends. Germline lookup yields CDR1 MNHNS and CDR2 SASEGT. This CDR3 region has 16 residues. Running of the v3.0 immunoSEQ assay took place at survey level. Only in-frame clones appear in the TCRdb table, and some are missing; sequencing was by immunoSEQ multiplex PCR. The top ten hold about 6% of the sample, which has around 20,000 clones, roughly 80% seen once. The chain is built from TRBV6-1 and TRBJ1-5; D perhaps matches TRBD1 (6 bases). The sample here was unsorted PBMCs, taken 0.2 years after starting antiretroviral therapy. This clonotype was obtained from a woman under 40 with HIV. The CDR3 sequence: CASSARKRGVHQPQHF. For the CDR3, the DNA is TGTGCCAGCAGTGCCCGTAAAAGGGGGGTCCATCAGCCCCAGCATTTT.